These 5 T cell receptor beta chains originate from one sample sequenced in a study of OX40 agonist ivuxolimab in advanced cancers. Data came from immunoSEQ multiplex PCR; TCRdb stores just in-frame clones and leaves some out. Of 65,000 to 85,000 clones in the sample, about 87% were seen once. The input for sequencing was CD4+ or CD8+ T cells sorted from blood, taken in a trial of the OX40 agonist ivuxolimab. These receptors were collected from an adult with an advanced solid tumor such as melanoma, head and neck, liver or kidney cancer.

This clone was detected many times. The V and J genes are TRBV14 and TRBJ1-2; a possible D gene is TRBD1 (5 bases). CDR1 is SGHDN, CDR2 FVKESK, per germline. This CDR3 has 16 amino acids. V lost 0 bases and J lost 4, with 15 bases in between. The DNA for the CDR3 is TGTGCCAGCAGCCAAGATGTGGGGCTCCAGCGCTATGGCTACACCTTC. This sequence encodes CASSQDVGLQRYGYTF.

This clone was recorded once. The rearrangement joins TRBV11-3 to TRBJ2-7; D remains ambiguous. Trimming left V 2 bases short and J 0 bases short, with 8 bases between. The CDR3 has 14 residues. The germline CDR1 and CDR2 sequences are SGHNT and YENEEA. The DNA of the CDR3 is TGTGCCAGCAGCTTATCTAGGCACTCCTACGAGCAGTACTTC. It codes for CASSLSRHSYEQYF. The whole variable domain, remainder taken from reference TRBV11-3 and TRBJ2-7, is EAGVVQSPRYKIIEKKQPVAFWCNPISGHNTLYWYLQNLGQGPELLIRYENEEAVDDSQLPKDRFSAERLKGVDSTLKIQPAELGDSAVYLCASSLSRHSYEQYFGPGTRLTVT.

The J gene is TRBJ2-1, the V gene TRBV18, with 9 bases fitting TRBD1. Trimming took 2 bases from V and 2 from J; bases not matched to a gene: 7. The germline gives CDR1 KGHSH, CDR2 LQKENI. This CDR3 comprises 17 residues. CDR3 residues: CASSPAGTGFPYNEQFF. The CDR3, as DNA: TGTGCCAGCTCACCAGCCGGGACAGGGTTTCCCTACAATGAGCAGTTCTTC.

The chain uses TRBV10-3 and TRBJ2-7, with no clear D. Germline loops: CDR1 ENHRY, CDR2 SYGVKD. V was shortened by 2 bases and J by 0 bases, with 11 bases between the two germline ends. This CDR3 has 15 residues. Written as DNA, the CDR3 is TGTGCCATCAGTGAGGTATCGGGTTACTCCTACGAGCAGTACTTC. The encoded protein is CAISEVSGYSYEQYF.

The CDR3 DNA is TGTGCCAGCAGCCAAGAGGCAGGGGGTAGGCGCGAGCAGTACTTC. This codes for CASSQEAGGRREQYF. The gene calls are TRBV5-5 and TRBJ2-7; 7 bases are shared with TRBD1. CDR1 SGHKS and CDR2 YYEKEE come from the germline V gene (reference sequence). There are 15 residues in the CDR3. With V trimmed by 4 bases and J by 6 bases, 13 bases remained unmatched.